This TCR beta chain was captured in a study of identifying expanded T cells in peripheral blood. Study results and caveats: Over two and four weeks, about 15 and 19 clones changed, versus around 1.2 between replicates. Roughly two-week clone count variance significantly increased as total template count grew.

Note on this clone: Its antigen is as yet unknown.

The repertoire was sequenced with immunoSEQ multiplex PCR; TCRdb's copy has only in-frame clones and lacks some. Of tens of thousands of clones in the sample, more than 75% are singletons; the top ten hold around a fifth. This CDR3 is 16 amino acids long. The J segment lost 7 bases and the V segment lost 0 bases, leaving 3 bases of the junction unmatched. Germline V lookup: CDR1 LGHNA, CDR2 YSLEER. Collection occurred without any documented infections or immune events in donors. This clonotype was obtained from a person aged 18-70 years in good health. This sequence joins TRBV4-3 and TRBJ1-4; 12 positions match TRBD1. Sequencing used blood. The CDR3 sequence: CASSQDWGQGAEKLFF. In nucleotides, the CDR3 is TGCGCCAGCAGCCAAGATTGGGGACAGGGGGCTGAAAAACTGTTTTTT.